Below, one TCR beta chain is given with its context. Its target is unknown. This sample is drawn from a study of T cell responses to AZD1222 COVID-19 vaccine. General observations from the study: A rise in Spike-specific TCR breadth and depth followed two AZD1222 doses.

TCRdb keeps only in-frame clones here, not all; method: immunoSEQ multiplex PCR. Of about 99,000 clones in the sample, about 90% were seen once. V lost 3 bases and J lost 7; bases outside the gene matches: 3. CDR1 and CDR2 (germline): DFQATT, SNEGSKA (reference sequence). CDR3 length equals 11 residues. The TCR originated in an adult in good health. This specimen was peripheral blood, taken on day 0 of AZD1222 vaccination. The rearrangement joins TRBV20-1 to TRBJ2-7; 7 bases match TRBD2. CDR3 sequence: CSASSGVEQYV. The CDR3 region has the DNA TGCAGTGCTAGCAGCGGGGTGGAGCAGTACGTC.